One T cell receptor beta chain is described in this entry. Its antigen target is currently unknown. The input lacks base qualities; no much larger clone sits a single base away. CDR1 and CDR2 (SEHNR, FQNEAQ) derive from the germline V gene (reference sequence). Trimming at the junction amounts to 7 bases on V and 1 base on J, and the germline ends lie 11 bases apart. The CDR3 spans 14 residues, from the cysteine through the phenylalanine. Only the CDR3 DNA stays, 42 bases, in frame from base 1. The data derive from a study of early T cells in non-severe SARS-CoV-2 infection (dated by TCRdb to the early 2020s). A note on the overall study: Bulk RNA from unsorted whole blood was used for TCR sequencing, so alpha and beta chains could not be paired.

What the work shows at the level of the full study, not this receptor alone: VDJdb matching was skewed toward anti-spike CD8 responses and likely underestimated virus-specific expansions, missing private and CD4 specificities.

Receptor libraries were prepared by 5' RACE. Sequencing relied on a NextSeq 500. The TCR library protocol attached unique molecular identifiers to individual cDNA molecules to correct for sequencing error and PCR bias. Both TCR alpha and beta chains were sequenced, and tight co-correlation was observed between alpha and beta sequence abundances in each sample. The authors processed their data as follows. Decombinator V4 was used to perform V gene, J gene and CDR3 annotation of TCR sequences. TCRs were defined as expanded if a significant change between any two time points was detected under a Poisson model with p below 0.0001. TCR abundances were normalised to the total number of TCRs sequenced in each sample and reported as counts per million. MAIT TCRs were defined by TRAV1-2 paired with TRAJ12, TRAJ20 or TRAJ33, and iNKT TCRs by TRAV10 paired with TRAJ18. A search of VDJdb, accessed on 1 November 2021, was run for TCRs annotated to CMV, EBV and SARS-CoV-2, with TCRs annotated for multiple antigens excluded. TCRdb trimmed the raw reads at Q25, called clones with MiXCR and kept productive beta chains. A single entry per CDR3 protein holds the most common genes and DNA from its merged rows. The V and J calls shown here were made by TCRdb, not taken from the authors' results. The sample table contains tens of thousands of distinct CDR3 sequences; only one count was recorded for around 9.7% of them. The top ten constitute less than 25% of the sample.

This was a case-control study nested in a cohort of healthcare workers in London, UK, who had nasopharyngeal swab PCR tests and blood samples taken every week. Healthcare workers were recruited during the week of the UK lockdown, between 23 and 31 March 2020, and followed weekly for up to roughly 15 weeks. The sequence joins TRBV7-9 to TRBJ2-1, with TRBD1 tentatively as D gene (5 bases match). Sequenced sample: whole blood. The TCR originated in an adult who was a healthcare worker with PCR-confirmed SARS-CoV-2 infection or an uninfected control (not recorded which). The CDR3 protein is CASIPGFSYNEQFF. The bases are TGTGCCAGCATCCCAGGGTTTTCCTACAATGAGCAGTTCTTC.